This TCR beta chain was documented in a study of T-cell reconstitution after alpha-beta-depleted transplantation in children. Unique molecular identifiers were built into the TCRbeta library. In TCRdb, the PCR reads were re-called with MiXCR into one record per CDR3 protein. The repertoire holds around 380,000 distinct CDR3 sequences, with about 11% as singletons. This clonotype was seen ten or more times. This CDR3 has 16 amino acids. The TCR was taken from a human donor who donated a stem cell graft to a child with acute myeloid leukemia. The sequencing used PBMCs from the stem cell graft donor, collected from the stem cell graft. J is TRBJ1-2 and V is TRBV3-2; whether TRBD1, the table's D call, matches the DNA was not checked. TRBV3-2 corresponds to a pseudogene. CDR3 nucleotide sequence: TGTGCCAGCAGCCAAGATCGTGGGACAGTCGGATTAGGCTACACCTTC. Amino acids: CASSQDRGTVGLGYTF.